This entry describes one TCR beta chain. This specimen belongs to a study of blood T cell repertoires in COVID-19. Across the whole study: T cells, B-cell-depleted T cells, or PBMCs provided the cDNA or gDNA that served as material.

Germline V CDR1 and CDR2: SGHRS, YFSETQ. The CDR3 loop spans 14 amino acids. V trimming: 5 bases; J trimming: 1 base; junction bases outside the gene matches: 4. The authors' processing: Amplifying reference gene primers gave estimates of nucleated cell counts. Data came from immunoSEQ multiplex PCR; TCRdb stores just in-frame clones and leaves some out. The V and J calls and the clone size are those of that table, but D and trimming were determined from the DNA. The sample records fewer than 60,000 clones, more than 70% being singletons. This chain links TRBV5-1 with TRBJ2-5, with 8 bases matching TRBD1. What was sequenced was peripheral blood. This TCR derives from a human donor in a cohort sampled during active COVID-19. Written as DNA, the CDR3 is TGCGCCAGCAGGCACACAGGGGGCCAAGAGACCCAGTACTTC. It translates to CASRHTGGQETQYF.